Following are 31 T cell receptor beta chains from one sample sequenced in a study of cytomegalovirus exposure and HLA in healthy donors. PCR employed 60 Vbeta and 13 Jbeta primers. Libraries were prepared by immunoSEQ multiplex PCR; TCRdb keeps only in-frame clonotypes and omits some of them. The sample shows some 140,000 clones, about four fifths of them seen only once. Sequencing was carried out using PBMCs. Every receptor here comes from a man aged 18 to 35 in good health and CMV-seronegative.

This clone was seen a few times. J is TRBJ1-1 and V is TRBV19; D call uncertain. The CDR3 extends over 12 amino acids. From germline, CDR1 is LNHDA and CDR2 SQIVND (reference sequence). Trimming shortened V by 5 bases and J by 6 bases, and 10 bases separated the two germline ends. The CDR3 region is CASSLIGAEAFF. DNA for the CDR3: TGTGCCAGTAGTCTAATCGGAGCTGAAGCTTTCTTT.

This clone was seen just once. One end of the junction is discordant with germline, which a read error may explain. The rearrangement links TRBV5-6 to TRBJ2-7; no clear D gene. Germline V gene lookup returns CDR1 SGHDT and CDR2 YYEEEE. This CDR3 contains 13 residues. CDR3 in DNA: TGTGCCAGCAGCTTTAAGAGTTCCTGCGAGCAGTACTTC. This gives the protein CASSFKSSCEQYF.

The rearrangement uses TRBV5-1 and TRBJ1-2; maybe TRBD1 (6 bases). The germline V gene encodes CDR1 SGHRS and CDR2 YFSETQ. This CDR3 region has 15 residues. V was shortened by 4 bases and J by 4 bases, with 17 bases between the two germline ends. CDR3 region: CASSPGNGQPYGYTF. CDR3 sequence (DNA): TGCGCCAGCAGCCCGGGGAATGGACAGCCCTATGGCTACACCTTC.

The table lists this clone with a few counts. The chain couples TRBV5-1 to TRBJ2-5; no clear D gene. V lost 4 bases and J 1 base, leaving 8 bases between the germline ends. This CDR3 contains 13 residues. Germline V gene sequence: CDR1 SGHRS, CDR2 YFSETQ. CDR3 bases: TGCGCCAGCAGCACACAGCCCCAAGAGACCCAGTACTTC. This sequence encodes CASSTQPQETQYF. The full variable domain, its missing parts supplied by reference TRBV5-1 and TRBJ2-5, is KAGVTQTPRYLIKTRGQQVTLSCSPISGHRSVSWYQQTPGQGLQFLFEYFSETQRNKGNFPGRFSGRQFSNSRSEMNVSTLELGDSALYLCASSTQPQETQYFGPGTRLLVL.

Only one count was recorded for this clone. The gene calls are TRBV25-1 and TRBJ2-5; no reliable D call. CDR1 and CDR2 (germline): MGHDK, SYGVNS. The V and J ends lost 2 bases and 5 bases respectively, with 12 bases between them. The CDR3 extends over 14 amino acids. DNA for the CDR3: TGTGCCAGCAGTGAAATGGGCAATTCGGAGACCCAGTACTTC. Translating it yields CASSEMGNSETQYF.

This clone was observed a handful of times. The chain uses TRBV11-2 and TRBJ2-5, with D unclear. The length of the CDR3 is 13 residues. Germline V CDR1 and CDR2: SGHAT, FQNNGV. Trimming left V 4 bases short and J 2 bases short, with 8 bases between. The CDR3 DNA follows: TGTGCCAGCAGCTACGGGTCTCAAGAGACCCAGTACTTC. As protein: CASSYGSQETQYF.

This clone showed up just once. V usage is TRBV7-3 and J usage is TRBJ2-3, with 8 bases matching TRBD2. Germline values: CDR1 SGHTA, CDR2 FQGTGA. The V and J ends lost 5 bases and 4 bases, in that order; junction bases with no gene match: 5. The CDR3 is 14 residues long. Here the CDR3 DNA reads TGTGCCAGCAGCCTCGGGGGGGTGCCAGATACGCAGTATTTT. Translated: CASSLGGVPDTQYF.

As to this clone: Germline and junction disagree at one end, which may indicate a read error. The chain links TRBV5-1 to TRBJ1-4, with 7 bases aligning to TRBD1. Germline CDR1 is SGHRS and CDR2 is YFSETQ. CDR3 length: 16 amino acids. CDR3 loop: CASSWETGSTNEKLFF. The CDR3 DNA reads TGCGCCAGTAGCTGGGAGACAGGGTCAACTAATGAAAAACTGTTTTTT.

The V gene is TRBV5-8, the J gene TRBJ2-1; TRBD2 matches at 11 bases. Germline CDR1 reads SGHTS; CDR2 reads YDEGEE. J gave up 2 bases and V 0 bases, and 4 bases lay outside the gene matches. The CDR3 spans 17 residues. CDR3 in DNA: TGTGCCAGCAGCTTGGAAATTAGCGGGGGGGCCTACAATGAGCAGTTCTTC. Translating gives CASSLEISGGAYNEQFF. Together with reference TRBV5-8 and TRBJ2-1, the CDR3 gives the full variable domain: EAGVTQSPTHLIKTRGQQATLRCSPISGHTSVYWYQQALGLGLQFLLWYDEGEERNRGNFPPRFSGRQFPNYSSELNVNALELEDSALYLCASSLEISGGAYNEQFFGPGTRLTVL.

This rearrangement joins TRBV4-3 to TRBJ2-1, with TRBD2 identical over 11 bases. The CDR3 loop spans 16 amino acids. The V and J ends lost 3 bases and 7 bases, in that order; junction bases with no gene match: 8. CDR1 is LGHNA and CDR2 is YSLEER in the germline V gene. The DNA of the CDR3 is TGCGCCAGCAGCCATTTAGCGGGGGGGCCGGGAAATGAGCAGTTCTTC. It is translated as CASSHLAGGPGNEQFF.

This clone was counted only a few times. V is TRBV5-1 and J is TRBJ2-1, with 11 bases lining up with TRBD1. Germline lookup yields CDR1 SGHRS and CDR2 YFSETQ. The CDR3 runs to 16 residues. The V gene end was trimmed by 4 bases and the J gene end by 4 bases; junction bases not matched to a gene: 7. The CDR3 reads CASSPGTGGPYNEQFF. CDR3 DNA: TGCGCCAGCAGCCCCGGGACAGGGGGGCCATACAATGAGCAGTTCTTC.

The genes are TRBV28 and TRBJ2-1; D is perhaps TRBD2 (5 bases). CDR1 and CDR2 from the germline V gene are MDHEN and SYDVKM. V was trimmed by 6 bases and J by 8 bases, leaving 23 bases between them. The CDR3 loop spans 16 amino acids. The CDR3 here is CASRPRGPGYDHEQFF. The CDR3 DNA reads as TGTGCCAGCAGGCCCCGGGGTCCCGGCTATGACCATGAGCAGTTCTTC. Based on the CDR3 plus reference TRBV28 and TRBJ2-1, the full variable domain is DVKVTQSSRYLVKRTGEKVFLECVQDMDHENMFWYRQDPGLGLRLIYFSYDVKMKEKGDIPEGYSVSREKKERFSLILESASTNQTSMYLCASRPRGPGYDHEQFFGPGTRLTVL.

This chain links TRBV6-6 with TRBJ1-2; 7 bases line up with TRBD1. The V gene end was trimmed by 2 bases and the J gene end by 6 bases; junction bases not matched to a gene: 9. This CDR3 has 15 residues. Germline V lookup: CDR1 MNHNY, CDR2 SVGAGI (reference sequence). The DNA for the CDR3 is TGTGCCAGCAGTTACGACTATTCGGGACAGCATGGCTACACCTTC. The encoded protein is CASSYDYSGQHGYTF.

The rearrangement joins TRBV4-1 to TRBJ1-6, with TRBD1 as a possible D gene (5 bases). The germline V gene encodes CDR1 MGHRA and CDR2 YSYEKL. CDR3 length: 18 amino acids. The germline V and J ends were trimmed by 4 bases and 2 bases, with 18 bases remaining between them. The CDR3 DNA reads TGCGCCAGCAGCCCGTACATCGGCAGGGATCCCTATAATTCACCCCTCCACTTT. Its translation: CASSPYIGRDPYNSPLHF.

The chain is built from TRBV5-1 and TRBJ1-2; 7 positions match TRBD1. CDR1 and CDR2 (germline): SGHRS, YFSETQ. The CDR3 extends over 16 amino acids. The junction had 9 bases not matched to a gene; V was cut back by 4 bases and J by 0 bases. The CDR3 DNA is TGCGCCAGCAGCCCGCCGGGACAGCTAGCTAACTATGGCTACACCTTC. Translation gives CASSPPGQLANYGYTF.

The chain combines TRBV7-9 with TRBJ2-1, with TRBD2 identical over 12 bases. V lost 5 bases to trimming and J lost 3 bases; unmatched junction nucleotides: 11. CDR1 is SEHNR and CDR2 is FQNEAQ in the germline V gene (reference sequence). There are 18 residues in the CDR3. The DNA of the CDR3 is TGTGCCAGCAGCCCTTCGACTAGCGGGGGCCTTAACTACAATGAGCAGTTCTTC. This translates into CASSPSTSGGLNYNEQFF. Full variable domain (rest looked up from reference TRBV7-9 and TRBJ2-1): DTGVSQNPRHKITKRGQNVTFRCDPISEHNRLYWYRQTLGQGPEFLTYFQNEAQLEKSRLLSDRFSAERPKGSFSTLEIQRTEQGDSAMYLCASSPSTSGGLNYNEQFFGPGTRLTVL.

The V gene is TRBV27, the J gene TRBJ1-5; D ambiguous. The V gene's germline CDR1 is MNHEY and CDR2 SMNVEV (reference sequence). The CDR3 sequence is 14 residues long. With 3 bases removed from V and 2 bases from J, the gap between germline ends came to 8 bases. The CDR3 DNA reads TGTGCCAGCAGTTTTATGAGGGGCAATCAGCCCCAGCATTTT. Protein product: CASSFMRGNQPQHF.

Here the CDR3 reads CASSRSTGLSTDTQYF. CDR3 DNA sequence: TGTGCCAGCAGCCGATCGACAGGCCTTAGCACAGATACGCAGTATTTT. The chain recombines TRBV6-4 with TRBJ2-3; maybe TRBD1 (6 bases). Germline V gene lookup returns CDR1 MRHNA and CDR2 SNTAGT. There are 16 residues in the CDR3. Trimming took 6 bases from V and 0 from J, leaving 16 bases between them.

CDR3 sequence reads: CASSPAGGHYNSPLHF. Written as DNA, the CDR3 is TGTGCCAGCAGCCCGGCGGGGGGACACTATAATTCACCCCTCCACTTT. The chain combines TRBV7-6 with TRBJ1-6; a possible D gene is TRBD1 (6 bases). The V end was cut by 5 bases, the J end by 3 bases, with 14 bases between. This CDR3 is built from 16 residues. The germline V gene has CDR1 SGHVS and CDR2 FNYEAQ.

The chain combines TRBV13 with TRBJ1-2; 8 positions match TRBD1. The CDR3 loop spans 12 amino acids. Germline V CDR1 and CDR2: PRHDT, FYEKMQ (reference sequence). Unmatched junction bases numbered 1, after V lost 5 bases and J lost 5 bases. The CDR3 sequence: CASSRQGYGYTF. For the CDR3, the DNA is TGTGCCAGCAGCCGACAGGGGTATGGCTACACCTTC.

This clone was counted a few times. Here the CDR3 DNA reads TGCGCCAGCAGCCCCGACACTCCAGGAAACACCATATATTTT. Protein: CASSPDTPGNTIYF. This chain connects TRBV5-1 to TRBJ1-3; D remains unclear. The length of the CDR3 is 14 residues. Trimming pared 4 bases from V and 4 bases from J, leaving 12 bases between. Germline loops: CDR1 SGHRS, CDR2 YFSETQ.

V is TRBV5-4 and J is TRBJ2-1, with a tentative D call TRBD1 (6 bases). V was pared by 4 bases and J by 10 bases, with 15 bases between. CDR3 size: 13 residues. Per germline, CDR1 SGHNT and CDR2 YYREEE (reference sequence). In DNA form, the CDR3 reads TGTGCCAGCAGCCCCTGGACAGTTGGCGAGCAGTTCTTC. Protein: CASSPWTVGEQFF.

This clone has just a few counts. The rearrangement uses TRBV5-8 and TRBJ2-1, with 7 bases fitting TRBD2. The trim removed 2 bases at V and 8 bases at J, leaving 10 bases unmatched. Germline assignment: CDR1 SGHTS and CDR2 YDEGEE. The CDR3 is 15 residues long. The CDR3: CASSLTMTSSHEQFF. The CDR3 coding sequence is TGTGCCAGCAGCTTAACTATGACTAGCAGCCATGAGCAGTTCTTC.

The CDR3 bases are TGTGCCAGCAGGACAGACAGCTATGGCTACACCTTC. Translated: CASRTDSYGYTF. The V and J genes are TRBV6-5 and TRBJ1-2; D is possibly TRBD1 (5 bases). Germline assignment: CDR1 MNHEY and CDR2 SVGAGI. The germline V and J ends were trimmed by 6 bases and 4 bases, with 9 bases remaining between them. The CDR3 totals 12 residues.

CDR3 nucleotides: TGCGCCAGCAGCCTCCCAGGGGGCAGCAATCAGCCCCAGCATTTT. Protein sequence: CASSLPGGSNQPQHF. This chain joins TRBV4-1 and TRBJ1-5; 8 nucleotides match TRBD1. This CDR3 is 15 amino acids long. V lost 4 bases, J lost 1 base, and 3 bases stayed unmatched. CDR1 is MGHRA and CDR2 is YSYEKL in the germline V gene.

The V gene is TRBV4-2, the J gene TRBJ2-7; TRBD2 is a possible D gene (5 bases). Germline V CDR1 and CDR2: LGHNA, YNFKEQ. This CDR3 is built from 15 residues. V shed 3 bases and J shed 2 bases, with 14 bases lying between them. The CDR3 protein is CASSQAPGGPYEQYF. CDR3 sequence (DNA): TGTGCCAGCAGCCAGGCCCCAGGAGGTCCCTACGAGCAGTACTTC.

The V call is TRBV27, the J call TRBJ1-2; 7 nucleotides line up with TRBD1. The CDR3 is 13 residues long. Germline CDR1 and CDR2: MNHEY and SMNVEV (reference sequence). V lost 7 bases and J lost 2; bases outside the gene matches: 4. Here the CDR3 DNA reads TGTGCCAGCACCACGACAGGGAACTATGGCTACACCTTC. This sequence encodes CASTTTGNYGYTF.

The chain couples TRBV5-1 to TRBJ1-5; tentative D call: TRBD1 (5 bases). There are 16 residues in the CDR3. The V gene lost 0 bases and the J gene lost 0 bases, with 10 bases spanning the gap. The germline V gene encodes CDR1 SGHRS and CDR2 YFSETQ. CDR3: CASSLGSGGSNQPQHF. CDR3 in DNA: TGCGCCAGCAGCTTGGGATCCGGGGGTAGCAATCAGCCCCAGCATTTT.

The rearrangement links TRBV29-1 to TRBJ1-2; tentative D call: TRBD1 (6 bases). The germline gives CDR1 SQVTM, CDR2 ANQGSEA. The CDR3 extends over 12 amino acids. V was clipped by 6 bases and J by 5 bases, with 13 bases between them. Here the CDR3 DNA reads TGCAGCGTGGCTGGACAGAAATATGGCTACACCTTC. Translation: CSVAGQKYGYTF.

V and J are TRBV18 and TRBJ1-2; 8 bases line up with TRBD1. This CDR3 contains 17 residues. Germline V lookup: CDR1 KGHSH, CDR2 LQKENI. The junction had 7 bases not matched to a gene; V was cut back by 0 bases and J by 1 base. CDR3 nucleotides: TGTGCCAGCTCACCACCGAGTGACAGGGGCCATAACTATGGCTACACCTTC. Translating gives CASSPPSDRGHNYGYTF.

This chain links TRBV6-1 with TRBJ2-7; 9 positions agree with TRBD2. CDR1 and CDR2 from the germline V gene are MNHNS and SASEGT. With V trimmed by 2 bases and J by 5 bases, 7 bases remained unmatched. This CDR3 has 15 residues. CDR3 in DNA: TGTGCCAGCAGTGAATGGGTAGCGGGGGAAGACGAGCAGTACGTC. Translating it yields CASSEWVAGEDEQYV.